The 23 T cell receptor beta chains below all came from one sample that was sequenced in a study of technical replicates of blood from a handful of donors (dated by TCRdb to between 2016 and 2019). Library preparation employed the immunoSEQ multiplex PCR assay. Drawn from immuneACCESS, this table holds only the in-frame rearrangements with V and J called that TCRdb kept. Clones are partly lost; checked studies trace under half to an unresolved V gene and leave the rest unexplained. Within this sample are about 67,000 clones, with less than 98% of them counted one time only. The ten largest clones capture roughly 0.25% of the sample. Input material: T cells isolated from PBMCs. The receptors here all came from a human donor in good health.

To note about this clone: Germline is not matched at one junction end, which may reflect a read error. The CDR3 DNA reads TGCGCCAGCAGTTTGGGACAAGGGAACACCGGGGAGCTGTTTTTT. Encoded protein: CASSLGQGNTGELFF. The chain joins TRBV5-1 to TRBJ2-2, with TRBD1 as a possible D gene (6 bases). The germline V gene has CDR1 SGHRS and CDR2 YFSETQ. This CDR3 contains 15 residues.

The gene calls are TRBV11-2 and TRBJ1-2; D gene ambiguous. V dropped 4 bases and J dropped 8 bases, with 14 bases sitting between them. CDR1 and CDR2 from the germline V gene are SGHAT and FQNNGV. The CDR3 is made up of 13 amino acids. CDR3 DNA: TGTGCCAGCAGCTCACGGCGGGTTAGGGGCTACACCTTC. Translating it yields CASSSRRVRGYTF. Complete variable domain (other parts from reference TRBV11-2 and TRBJ1-2): EAGVAQSPRYKIIEKRQSVAFWCNPISGHATLYWYQQILGQGPKLLIQFQNNGVVDDSQLPKDRFSAERLKGVDSTLKIQPAKLEDSAVYLCASSSRRVRGYTFGSGTRLTVV.

This chain connects TRBV9 to TRBJ1-1, with D perhaps matching TRBD1 (5 bases). Germline CDR1 and CDR2: SGDLS and YYNGEE. Trimming took off 0 bases at V and 3 bases at J, with 15 bases between the two ends. The CDR3 sequence is 16 residues long. DNA for the CDR3: TGTGCCAGCAGCGTAGCTGGGTTATCGGGGGACACTGAAGCTTTCTTT. It is translated as CASSVAGLSGDTEAFF.

This chain joins TRBV19 and TRBJ1-3; D is perhaps TRBD1 (6 bases). Deletions cut 5 bases from V and 0 bases from J, with 14 bases between. Germline V gene sequence: CDR1 LNHDA, CDR2 SQIVND (reference sequence). The CDR3 is made up of 16 amino acids. The CDR3 loop reads CASSVQGPLSGNTIYF. In nucleotides, the CDR3 is TGTGCCAGTAGTGTACAGGGCCCCCTCTCTGGAAACACCATATATTTT.

The V call is TRBV7-9, the J call TRBJ2-3, with 9 bases that match TRBD2. The germline V gene has CDR1 SEHNR and CDR2 FQNEAQ (reference sequence). The V gene end was trimmed by 5 bases and the J gene end by 3 bases; junction bases not matched to a gene: 12. This CDR3 is built from 17 residues. DNA of the CDR3: TGTGCCAGCAGCCCTTATGTTAGCGGGAGCATTACAGATACGCAGTATTTT. Residues: CASSPYVSGSITDTQYF.

This chain links TRBV7-6 with TRBJ1-2; TRBD1 might be the D (6 bases). This CDR3 is 15 amino acids long. The V gene's germline CDR1 is SGHVS and CDR2 FNYEAQ. Between the trimmed V and J ends, which lost 1 base and 2 bases, there was a span of 11 bases. CDR3 nucleotide sequence: TGTGCCAGCAGCTTAGAGGGAACAGGGAACTATGGCTACACCTTC. Amino acids: CASSLEGTGNYGYTF. Full variable domain (missing parts from reference TRBV7-6 and TRBJ1-2): GAGVSQSPRYKVTKRGQDVALRCDPISGHVSLYWYRQALGQGPEFLTYFNYEAQQDKSGLPNDRFSAERPEGSISTLTIQRTEQRDSAMYRCASSLEGTGNYGYTFGSGTRLTVV.

The rearrangement links TRBV30 to TRBJ1-2, with D possibly TRBD1 on 5 matching bases. CDR3 length equals 15 residues. Germline loops: CDR1 GTSNPN, CDR2 SVGIG (reference sequence). With 4 bases removed from V and 4 bases from J, the gap between germline ends came to 19 bases. As DNA, the CDR3 is TGTGCCTGGACGGGGCTGGCCGGGAGCTCCTATGGCTACACCTTC. It translates to CAWTGLAGSSYGYTF.

CDR3 DNA sequence: TGTGCCACCAGCTCCGAGACAGGGATGAACACTGAAGCTTTCTTT. Encoded protein: CATSSETGMNTEAFF. The chain joins TRBV15 to TRBJ1-1; TRBD1 matches at 7 bases. The CDR3 is 15 residues long. After removal of 5 bases from V and 0 bases from J, the junction contained 6 bases not matched to a gene. The germline gives CDR1 LNHNV, CDR2 YYDKDF (reference sequence).

This chain joins TRBV11-2 and TRBJ1-4; D is ambiguous. Germline V gene lookup returns CDR1 SGHAT and CDR2 FQNNGV. V lost 5 bases and J 6 bases, leaving 10 bases between the germline ends. CDR3 length equals 13 residues. CDR3 loop: CASSIQVYEKLFF. The DNA for the CDR3 is TGTGCCAGCAGCATCCAGGTCTATGAAAAACTGTTTTTT.

The rearrangement links TRBV6-1 to TRBJ2-2; D unclear. The CDR3 covers 13 residues. CDR1 and CDR2 (germline): MNHNS, SASEGT. Trimming removed 4 bases from V and 1 base from J, with 4 bases in between. CDR3 protein: CASSGGNTGELFF. CDR3 sequence (DNA): TGTGCCAGCAGTGGCGGGAACACCGGGGAGCTGTTTTTT.

The chain has TRBV29-1 and TRBJ2-1; a weak D match, TRBD2 (6 bases). Germline V gene lookup returns CDR1 SQVTM and CDR2 ANQGSEA. This CDR3 contains 15 residues. Trimming left V 4 bases short and J 8 bases short, with 21 bases between. The CDR3 DNA follows: TGCAGCGTTGTGGCGGCGGGAATAAATAGAGATGAGCAGTTCTTC. Its translation is CSVVAAGINRDEQFF.

The chain combines TRBV11-3 with TRBJ2-7; 9 bases agree with TRBD2. The CDR3 spans 15 residues. The germline gives CDR1 SGHNT, CDR2 YENEEA. After removal of 3 bases from V and 0 bases from J, the junction contained 3 bases not matched to a gene. CDR3 in DNA: TGTGCCAGCAGCTTTAGCGGGGGCAGCTCCTACGAGCAGTACTTC. Translating it yields CASSFSGGSSYEQYF.

V and J are TRBV13 and TRBJ2-1, with 11 bases aligning to TRBD2. Germline V CDR1 and CDR2: PRHDT, FYEKMQ (reference sequence). CDR3 size: 16 residues. J lost 4 bases, V lost 4 bases, and 6 bases had no gene match. The CDR3 protein is CASSSPGLAEYNEQFF. The CDR3 nucleotides read TGTGCCAGCAGCTCCCCGGGACTAGCGGAATACAATGAGCAGTTCTTC.

The chain joins TRBV27 to TRBJ2-7; D may be TRBD1 (6 bases). The CDR3 extends over 15 amino acids. With 6 bases removed from V and 2 bases from J, the gap between germline ends came to 17 bases. Per germline, CDR1 MNHEY and CDR2 SMNVEV (reference sequence). The CDR3 nucleotides are TGTGCCAGCAGACCCCGAGGGGGATACACCTACGAGCAGTACTTC. This sequence encodes CASRPRGGYTYEQYF.

The chain carries TRBV7-3 and TRBJ2-3; 10 positions agree with TRBD2. Germline V CDR1 and CDR2: SGHTA, FQGTGA. Trimming at V came to 1 base and at J to 2 bases, leaving 6 bases not matched to a gene. CDR3 length: 17 amino acids. The CDR3 region has the DNA TGTGCCAGCAGCTTAATAACCGGGACTAGCGCCACAGATACGCAGTATTTT. Amino acids: CASSLITGTSATDTQYF.

The rearrangement links TRBV7-3 to TRBJ2-3; weak D call: TRBD1 (6 bases). There are 13 residues in the CDR3. Germline CDR1 reads SGHTA; CDR2 reads FQGTGA. V gave up 5 bases and J gave up 6 bases, with 12 bases separating them. CDR3 residues: CASSPVGGDTQYF. The CDR3 DNA reads TGTGCCAGCAGCCCCGTTGGGGGCGATACGCAGTATTTT. The full variable domain, completed using reference TRBV7-3 and TRBJ2-3, is GAGVSQTPSNKVTEKGKYVELRCDPISGHTALYWYRQSLGQGPEFLIYFQGTGAADDSGLPNDRFFAVRPEGSVSTLKIQRTERGDSAVYLCASSPVGGDTQYFGPGTRLTVL.

The rearrangement joins TRBV15 to TRBJ1-2; D may be TRBD1 (5 bases). The germline gives CDR1 LNHNV, CDR2 YYDKDF (reference sequence). This CDR3 region has 11 residues. V lost 9 bases and J 6 bases, leaving 11 bases between the germline ends. The CDR3 DNA reads as TGTGCCACTATAACGGGGGATGGCTACACCTTC. Translated, it gives CATITGDGYTF.

This sequence joins TRBV9 and TRBJ2-1; TRBD2 matches at 7 bases. CDR3 size: 14 residues. The germline CDR1 and CDR2 sequences are SGDLS and YYNGEE. Trimming at V came to 4 bases and at J to 8 bases, leaving 9 bases not matched to a gene. CDR3 region: CASSPAFGGDEQFF. The CDR3 region has the DNA TGTGCCAGCAGCCCCGCATTTGGGGGGGATGAGCAGTTCTTC.

The chain links TRBV7-9 to TRBJ1-1; D is unresolved. Deletions cut 3 bases from V and 13 bases from J, with 18 bases between. CDR1 and CDR2 from the germline V gene are SEHNR and FQNEAQ (reference sequence). CDR3 length equals 13 residues. CDR3 sequence: CASSFLPGSGGFF. For the CDR3, the DNA is TGTGCCAGCAGCTTTCTACCGGGATCCGGAGGTTTCTTT.

V usage is TRBV18 and J usage is TRBJ2-2; D gene uncertain. This CDR3 is 15 amino acids long. Germline V gene sequence: CDR1 KGHSH, CDR2 LQKENI. Trimming pared 0 bases from V and 4 bases from J, leaving 9 bases between. CDR3 DNA: TGTGCCAGCTCACCACCAACCACAACCACCGGGGAGCTGTTTTTT. Its translation: CASSPPTTTTGELFF.

The chain combines TRBV9 with TRBJ2-1; TRBD2 aligns across 10 bases. Losses at the gene ends were 0 bases for V and 9 bases for J; bases not matched to a gene: 9. The CDR3 runs 16 residues. Germline V gene sequence: CDR1 SGDLS, CDR2 YYNGEE. For the CDR3, the DNA is TGTGCCAGCAGCGTAGTGAGTAGCGGGAGGAATAGTGAGCAGTTCTTC. Translating gives CASSVVSSGRNSEQFF.

This clone was observed once. At one boundary the junction diverges from the germline segment, which might be a read error. The V gene is TRBV28, the J gene TRBJ1-2; 9 bases match TRBD1. Germline V lookup: CDR1 MDHEN, CDR2 SYDVKM. The CDR3 loop spans 13 amino acids. The CDR3 DNA sequence: TGTGCCAGCATTTTACAGGGGGCGCAGGGCTACACCTTC. Amino acid sequence: CASILQGAQGYTF.

The CDR3 sequence: CASSLVALDQADTQYF. CDR3 coding DNA: TGTGCCAGCAGCTTAGTTGCACTAGATCAAGCAGATACGCAGTATTTT. The rearrangement uses TRBV7-9 and TRBJ2-3, with D maybe TRBD2 (5 bases). The CDR3 sequence is 16 residues long. CDR1 is SEHNR and CDR2 is FQNEAQ in the germline V gene (reference sequence). The V end lost 1 base, the J end lost 4 bases, and 15 bases lay between the germline ends.